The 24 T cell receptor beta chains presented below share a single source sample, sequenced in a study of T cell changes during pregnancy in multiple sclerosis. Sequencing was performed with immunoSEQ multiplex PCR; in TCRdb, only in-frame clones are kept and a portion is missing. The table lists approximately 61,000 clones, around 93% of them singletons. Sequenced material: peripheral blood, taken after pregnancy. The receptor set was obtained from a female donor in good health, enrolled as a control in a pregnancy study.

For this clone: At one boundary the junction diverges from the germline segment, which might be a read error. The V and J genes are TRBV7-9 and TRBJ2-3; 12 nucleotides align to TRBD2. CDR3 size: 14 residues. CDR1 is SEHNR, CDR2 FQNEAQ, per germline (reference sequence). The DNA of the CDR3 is TGTGCCAGCAGCCTAGCGGGGGGGACAGATACGCAGTATTTT. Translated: CASSLAGGTDTQYF.

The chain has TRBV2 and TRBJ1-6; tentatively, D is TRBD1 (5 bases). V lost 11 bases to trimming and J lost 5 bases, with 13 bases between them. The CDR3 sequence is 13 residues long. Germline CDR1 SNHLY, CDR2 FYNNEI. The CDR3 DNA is TGTGCCGTCCTGGGACTGGATAATTCACCCCTCCACTTT. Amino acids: CAVLGLDNSPLHF. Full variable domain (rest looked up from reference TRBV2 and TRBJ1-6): EPEVTQTPSHQVTQMGQEVILRCVPISNHLYFYWYRQILGQKVEFLVSFYNNEISEKSEIFDDQFSVERPDGSNFTLKIRSTKLEDSAMYFCAVLGLDNSPLHFGNGTRLTVT.

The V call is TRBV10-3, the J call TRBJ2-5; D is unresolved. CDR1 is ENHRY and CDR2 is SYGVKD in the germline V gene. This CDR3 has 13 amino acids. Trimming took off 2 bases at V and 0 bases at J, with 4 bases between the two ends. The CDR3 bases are TGTGCCATCAGTGAGCGGTACCAAGAGACCCAGTACTTC. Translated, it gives CAISERYQETQYF.

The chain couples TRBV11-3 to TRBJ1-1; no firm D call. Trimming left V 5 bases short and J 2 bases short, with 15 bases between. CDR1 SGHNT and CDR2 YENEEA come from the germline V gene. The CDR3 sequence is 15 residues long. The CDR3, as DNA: TGTGCCAGCAGCCTGCTGGGCCAGCTAAACACTGAAGCTTTCTTT. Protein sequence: CASSLLGQLNTEAFF.

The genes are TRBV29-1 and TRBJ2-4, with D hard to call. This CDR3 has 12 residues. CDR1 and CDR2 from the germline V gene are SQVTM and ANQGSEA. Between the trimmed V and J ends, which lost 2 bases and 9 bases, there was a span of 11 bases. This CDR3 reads CSVEHGAGIQYF. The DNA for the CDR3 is TGCAGCGTTGAACACGGAGCCGGCATTCAGTACTTC.

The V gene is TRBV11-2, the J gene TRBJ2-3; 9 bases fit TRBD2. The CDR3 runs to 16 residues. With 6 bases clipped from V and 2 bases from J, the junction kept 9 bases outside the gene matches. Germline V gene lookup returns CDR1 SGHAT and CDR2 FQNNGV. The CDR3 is CASSPGTSMSTDTQYF. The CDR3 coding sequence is TGTGCCAGCAGTCCCGGGACTAGCATGTCCACAGATACGCAGTATTTT.

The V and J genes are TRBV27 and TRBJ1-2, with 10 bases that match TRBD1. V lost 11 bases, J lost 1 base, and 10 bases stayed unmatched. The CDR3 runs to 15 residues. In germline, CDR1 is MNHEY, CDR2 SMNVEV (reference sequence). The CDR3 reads CASRPTGGFNYGYTF. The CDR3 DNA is TGTGCCTCCCGACCGACAGGGGGCTTTAACTATGGCTACACCTTC.

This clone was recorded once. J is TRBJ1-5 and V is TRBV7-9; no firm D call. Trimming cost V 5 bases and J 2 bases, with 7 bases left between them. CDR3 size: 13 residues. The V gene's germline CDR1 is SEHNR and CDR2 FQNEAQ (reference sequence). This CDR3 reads CASSPGGNQPQHF. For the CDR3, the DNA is TGTGCCAGCAGCCCCGGGGGCAATCAGCCCCAGCATTTT. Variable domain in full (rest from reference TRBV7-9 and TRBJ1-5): DTGVSQNPRHKITKRGQNVTFRCDPISEHNRLYWYRQTLGQGPEFLTYFQNEAQLEKSRLLSDRFSAERPKGSFSTLEIQRTEQGDSAMYLCASSPGGNQPQHFGDGTRLSIL.

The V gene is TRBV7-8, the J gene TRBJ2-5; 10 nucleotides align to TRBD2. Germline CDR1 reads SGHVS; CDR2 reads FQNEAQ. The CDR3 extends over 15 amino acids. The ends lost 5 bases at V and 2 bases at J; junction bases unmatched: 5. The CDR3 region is CASSTKRGGQETQYF. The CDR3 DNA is TGTGCCAGCAGCACTAAGCGGGGGGGGCAAGAGACCCAGTACTTC.

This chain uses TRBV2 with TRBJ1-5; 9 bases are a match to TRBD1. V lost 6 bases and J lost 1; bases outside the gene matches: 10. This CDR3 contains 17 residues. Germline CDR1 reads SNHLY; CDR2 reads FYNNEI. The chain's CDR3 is CASSLLTGGRSNQPQHF. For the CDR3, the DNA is TGTGCCAGCAGCCTTTTAACAGGGGGCCGAAGCAATCAGCCCCAGCATTTT.

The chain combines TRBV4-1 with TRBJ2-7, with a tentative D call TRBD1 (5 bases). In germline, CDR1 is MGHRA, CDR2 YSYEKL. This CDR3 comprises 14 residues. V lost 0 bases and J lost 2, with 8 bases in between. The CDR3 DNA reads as TGCGCCAGCAGCCAAGACAGGGCTACCTACGAGCAGTACTTC. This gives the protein CASSQDRATYEQYF.

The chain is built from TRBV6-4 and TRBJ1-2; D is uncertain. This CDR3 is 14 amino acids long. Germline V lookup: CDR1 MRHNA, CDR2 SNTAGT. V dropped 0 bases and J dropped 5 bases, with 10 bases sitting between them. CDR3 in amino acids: CASSDSSGGYGYTF. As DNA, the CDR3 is TGTGCCAGCAGTGACTCTTCCGGAGGGTATGGCTACACCTTC.

CDR3 residues: CASSLMASGRSNEQFF. CDR3 bases: TGTGCCAGCAGTTTAATGGCTAGCGGGAGGTCCAATGAGCAGTTCTTC. V usage is TRBV27 and J usage is TRBJ2-1; 11 bases map to TRBD2. The CDR3 runs to 16 residues. V lost 2 bases and J lost 6; bases outside the gene matches: 6. Germline lookup yields CDR1 MNHEY and CDR2 SMNVEV (reference sequence).

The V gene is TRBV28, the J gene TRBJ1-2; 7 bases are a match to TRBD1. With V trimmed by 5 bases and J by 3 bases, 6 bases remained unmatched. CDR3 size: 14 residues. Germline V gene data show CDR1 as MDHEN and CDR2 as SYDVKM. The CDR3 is CASSPRQGYYGYTF. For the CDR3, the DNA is TGTGCCAGCAGTCCGCGACAGGGTTACTATGGCTACACCTTC.

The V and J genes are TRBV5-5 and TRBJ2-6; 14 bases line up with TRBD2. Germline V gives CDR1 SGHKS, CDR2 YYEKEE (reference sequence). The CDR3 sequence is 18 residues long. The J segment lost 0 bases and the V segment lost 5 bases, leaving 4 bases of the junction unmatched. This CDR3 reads CASRGGTSGGSGANVLTF. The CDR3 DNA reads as TGTGCCAGCAGGGGCGGGACTAGCGGGGGCTCTGGGGCCAACGTCCTGACTTTC.

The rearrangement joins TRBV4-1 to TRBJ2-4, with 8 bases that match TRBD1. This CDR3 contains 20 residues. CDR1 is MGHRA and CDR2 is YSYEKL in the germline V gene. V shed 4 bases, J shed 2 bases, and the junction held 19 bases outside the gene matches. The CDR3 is CASSPLLLLTGEETKNIQYF. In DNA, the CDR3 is TGCGCCAGCAGCCCGCTCCTCCTTCTGACAGGGGAAGAGACCAAAAACATTCAGTACTTC.

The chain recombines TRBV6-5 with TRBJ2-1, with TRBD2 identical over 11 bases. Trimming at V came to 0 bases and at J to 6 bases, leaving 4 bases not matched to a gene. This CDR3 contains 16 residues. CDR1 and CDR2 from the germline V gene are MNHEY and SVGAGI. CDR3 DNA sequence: TGTGCCAGCAGTTACTCGTCACTAGCGGGAGTCAATGAGCAGTTCTTC. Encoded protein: CASSYSSLAGVNEQFF.

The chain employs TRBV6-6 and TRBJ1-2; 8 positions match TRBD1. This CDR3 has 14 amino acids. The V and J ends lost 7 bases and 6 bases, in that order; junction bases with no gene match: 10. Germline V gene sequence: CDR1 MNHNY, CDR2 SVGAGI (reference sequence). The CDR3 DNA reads TGTGCCAGCACCATCTTGACAGGGGACGATGGCTACACCTTC. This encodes CASTILTGDDGYTF.

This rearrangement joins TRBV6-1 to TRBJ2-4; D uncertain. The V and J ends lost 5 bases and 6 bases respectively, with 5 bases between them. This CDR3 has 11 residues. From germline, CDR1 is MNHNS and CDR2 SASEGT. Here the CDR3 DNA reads TGTGCCAGCAGTTCCGGAAACATTCAGTACTTC. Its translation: CASSSGNIQYF.

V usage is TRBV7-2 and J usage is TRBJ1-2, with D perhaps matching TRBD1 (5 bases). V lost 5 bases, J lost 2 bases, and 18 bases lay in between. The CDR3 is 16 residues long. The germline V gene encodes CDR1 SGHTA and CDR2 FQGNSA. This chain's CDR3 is CASSPNRVPGNYGYTF. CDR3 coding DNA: TGTGCCAGCAGCCCTAATAGGGTCCCAGGGAACTATGGCTACACCTTC. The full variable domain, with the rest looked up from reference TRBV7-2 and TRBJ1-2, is GAGVSQSPSNKVTEKGKDVELRCDPISGHTALYWYRQSLGQGLEFLIYFQGNSAPDKSGLPSDRFSAERTGGSVSTLTIQRTQQEDSAVYLCASSPNRVPGNYGYTFGSGTRLTVV.

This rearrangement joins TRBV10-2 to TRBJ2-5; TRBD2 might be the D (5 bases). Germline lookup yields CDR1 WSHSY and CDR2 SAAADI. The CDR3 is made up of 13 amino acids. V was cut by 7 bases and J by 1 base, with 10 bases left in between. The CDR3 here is CASTGLLQETQYF. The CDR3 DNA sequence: TGCGCCAGCACAGGACTTCTCCAAGAGACCCAGTACTTC.

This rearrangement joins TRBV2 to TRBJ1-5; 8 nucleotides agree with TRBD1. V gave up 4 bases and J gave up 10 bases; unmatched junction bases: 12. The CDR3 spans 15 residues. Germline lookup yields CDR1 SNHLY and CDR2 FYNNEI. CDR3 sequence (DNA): TGTGCCAGCAGTGGAGGGACAGGCGGGAGGGGACCCCAGCATTTT. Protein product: CASSGGTGGRGPQHF.

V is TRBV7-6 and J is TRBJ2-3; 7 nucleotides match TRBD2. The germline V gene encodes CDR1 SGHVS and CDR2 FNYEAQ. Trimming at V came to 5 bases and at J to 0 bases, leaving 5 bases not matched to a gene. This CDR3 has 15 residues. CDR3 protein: CASSPPSGSTDTQYF. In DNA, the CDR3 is TGTGCCAGCAGCCCTCCTAGCGGCAGCACAGATACGCAGTATTTT. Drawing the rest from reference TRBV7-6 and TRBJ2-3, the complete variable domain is GAGVSQSPRYKVTKRGQDVALRCDPISGHVSLYWYRQALGQGPEFLTYFNYEAQQDKSGLPNDRFSAERPEGSISTLTIQRTEQRDSAMYRCASSPPSGSTDTQYFGPGTRLTVL.

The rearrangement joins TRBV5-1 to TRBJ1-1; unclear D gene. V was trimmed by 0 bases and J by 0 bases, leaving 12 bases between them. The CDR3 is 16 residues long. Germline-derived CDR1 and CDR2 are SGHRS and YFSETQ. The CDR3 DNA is TGCGCCAGCAGCTTGGCCGCGGTTAGAGTGAACACTGAAGCTTTCTTT. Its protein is CASSLAAVRVNTEAFF.